These 21 T cell receptor beta chains were sequenced from one sample in a study of blood T cell repertoires in COVID-19. Libraries were prepared by immunoSEQ multiplex PCR; TCRdb keeps only in-frame clonotypes and omits some of them. The sample has more than 95,000 clones; 75% to 90% are singletons. Sample: peripheral blood. All receptors come from a human donor in a cohort sampled during active COVID-19.

This sequence joins TRBV15 and TRBJ1-6; the D is unclear. The V and J ends lost 0 bases and 9 bases respectively, with 12 bases between them. CDR1 is LNHNV and CDR2 is YYDKDF in the germline V gene (reference sequence). The length of the CDR3 is 15 residues. CDR3: CATSRDLGSISPLHF. CDR3 sequence (DNA): TGTGCCACCAGCAGAGATTTGGGCAGTATTTCACCCCTCCACTTT.

The gene calls are TRBV7-9 and TRBJ1-3; TRBD1 matches at 9 bases. Germline V gene sequence: CDR1 SEHNR, CDR2 FQNEAQ (reference sequence). V was clipped by 5 bases and J by 1 base; unmatched bases: 6. The CDR3 has 16 residues. In DNA, the CDR3 is TGTGCCAGCAGCAAACAGGGGGCGCTGTCTGGAAACACCATATATTTT. Translation gives CASSKQGALSGNTIYF.

The chain has TRBV12-3 or TRBV12-4 and TRBJ2-1; TRBD2 matches 9 bases. V lost 4 bases to trimming and J lost 10 bases; unmatched junction nucleotides: 5. The CDR3 is 13 residues long. This chain's CDR3 is CASSSSGVSEQFF. The CDR3 region has the DNA TGTGCCAGCAGTTCTAGCGGGGTGAGCGAGCAGTTCTTC.

This clone showed up just once. The chain's CDR3 is CASSPNQDTQYF. For the CDR3, the DNA is TGTGCCAGCAGCCCAAATCAGGATACGCAGTATTTT. The rearrangement joins TRBV7-3 to TRBJ2-3; D gene ambiguous. Trimming took 5 bases from V and 6 from J, leaving 9 bases between them. This CDR3 is built from 12 residues. Germline loops: CDR1 SGHTA, CDR2 FQGTGA.

This rearrangement joins TRBV3-1 (or the pseudogene TRBV3-2) to TRBJ1-2; tentatively, D is TRBD1 (6 bases). Germline CDR1 is LGHDT and CDR2 is YNNKEL (reference sequence). V was shortened by 3 bases and J by 4 bases, with 15 bases between the two germline ends. The CDR3 length is 15 residues. The CDR3 protein is CASSQSQGWAYGYTF. The CDR3 DNA is TGTGCCAGCAGCCAGTCACAGGGTTGGGCCTATGGCTACACCTTC.

Details on this clone: An end of the junction does not agree with germline; a read error may underlie this. The chain couples TRBV7-3 to TRBJ2-3, with 13 bases that match TRBD2. CDR1 is SGHTA and CDR2 is FQGTGA in the germline V gene. The length of the CDR3 is 17 residues. The CDR3 sequence: CASSLGTSGVSTDTQYF. The CDR3 DNA sequence: TGTGCCAGCAGCCTAGGGACTAGCGGGGTTAGCACAGATACGCAATATTTT.

The rearrangement links TRBV11-2 to TRBJ2-1, with 9 bases aligning to TRBD2. The CDR3 extends over 16 amino acids. Germline CDR1 reads SGHAT; CDR2 reads FQNNGV. The ends lost 5 bases at V and 5 bases at J; junction bases unmatched: 10. CDR3 region: CASSTLGLASNNEQFF. CDR3 sequence (DNA): TGTGCCAGCAGCACCCTTGGACTAGCGTCGAACAATGAGCAGTTCTTC.

The V gene is TRBV2, the J gene TRBJ1-1; TRBD1 aligns across 9 bases. The CDR3 consists of 15 residues. J was trimmed by 3 bases and V by 5 bases; bases with no gene match: 7. From germline, CDR1 is SNHLY and CDR2 FYNNEI. In DNA, the CDR3 is TGTGCCAGCAGTCCTACGACAGGGGGATACACTGAAGCTTTCTTT. Protein sequence: CASSPTTGGYTEAFF.

This rearrangement joins TRBV27 to TRBJ2-7; a possible D gene is TRBD2 (6 bases). The CDR3 has 16 amino acids. Trimming took off 1 base at V and 2 bases at J, with 15 bases between the two ends. Germline V gene data show CDR1 as MNHEY and CDR2 as SMNVEV (reference sequence). The CDR3 DNA reads TGTGCCAGCAGTTTATTTCCCCCCGGGGGAGCCTACGAGCAGTACTTC. This sequence encodes CASSLFPPGGAYEQYF.

This clone was recorded a few times. The chain has TRBV6-2 or TRBV6-3 and TRBJ1-6; TRBD1 aligns across 8 bases. The CDR3 is 16 amino acids. V shed 5 bases and J 6 bases; nucleotides not matched to a gene: 9. CDR1 and CDR2 from the germline V gene are MNHEY and SVGEGT. The CDR3 DNA reads TGTGCCAGCAGTGACAGGGGACTCCCCCTTAATTCACCCCTCCACTTT. Translation gives CASSDRGLPLNSPLHF.

This sequence joins TRBV30 and TRBJ2-3; 9 bases fit TRBD2. Germline V gene data show CDR1 as GTSNPN and CDR2 as SVGIG (reference sequence). After removal of 0 bases from V and 6 bases from J, the junction contained 7 bases not matched to a gene. The CDR3 runs to 15 residues. The CDR3 is CAWSVRSGGFDTQYF. The CDR3 DNA is TGTGCCTGGAGTGTGAGGAGCGGGGGGTTTGATACGCAGTATTTT.

The chain's CDR3 is CATSPRGGSSSYEQYF. The CDR3 region has the DNA TGTGCCACCTCCCCTCGAGGAGGATCGAGCTCCTACGAGCAGTACTTC. The rearrangement links TRBV27 to TRBJ2-7; maybe TRBD2 (5 bases). CDR1 and CDR2 (germline): MNHEY, SMNVEV (reference sequence). V was clipped by 10 bases and J by 0 bases, with 22 bases between them. This CDR3 spans 16 amino acids.

The chain joins TRBV3-1 (or the pseudogene TRBV3-2) to TRBJ1-6; the match to TRBD1 covers 8 bases. The CDR3 runs to 17 residues. J was trimmed by 10 bases and V by 2 bases; bases with no gene match: 13. The germline gives CDR1 LGHDT, CDR2 YNNKEL (reference sequence). The CDR3 DNA sequence: TGTGCCAGCAGCCAACGGACAGGGAGTTCTTTCTTATCACCCCTCCACTTT. Translation gives CASSQRTGSSFLSPLHF.

The chain links TRBV7-3 to TRBJ2-5; tentative D call: TRBD1 (6 bases). CDR1 and CDR2 (germline): SGHTA, FQGTGA. Trimming removed 6 bases from V and 7 bases from J, with 15 bases in between. CDR3 length: 13 residues. The CDR3 loop reads CASSPGIGGTQYF. The CDR3 nucleotides are TGTGCCAGCAGTCCAGGCATAGGGGGGACCCAGTACTTC.

This clone was seen only once. The chain's CDR3 is CASSFQGGAGELFF. CDR3 coding DNA: TGCGCCAGCAGCTTCCAGGGTGGCGCCGGGGAGCTGTTTTTT. The chain uses TRBV5-1 and TRBJ2-2, with D possibly being TRBD1 (5 bases). V was clipped by 2 bases and J by 6 bases, with 11 bases between them. Germline values: CDR1 SGHRS, CDR2 YFSETQ. This CDR3 has 14 amino acids.

The genes are TRBV10-2 and TRBJ1-1, with D possibly TRBD1 on 6 matching bases. Per the germline V gene, CDR1 is WSHSY and CDR2 is SAAADI. V was trimmed by 5 bases and J by 7 bases, leaving 11 bases between them. The CDR3 has 12 residues. The CDR3 nucleotides are TGCGCCAGCAGTTTAAAACAGGGTGAAGCTTTCTTT. It codes for CASSLKQGEAFF.

This clone showed up just once. The chain is built from TRBV4-1 and TRBJ2-1, with 9 bases identical to TRBD2. Germline V gene data show CDR1 as MGHRA and CDR2 as YSYEKL. The J segment lost 2 bases and the V segment lost 1 base, leaving 3 bases of the junction unmatched. The CDR3 contains 16 residues. The CDR3 nucleotides are TGCGCCAGCAGCCAAGGGGCTAGCGGGGCCTACAATGAGCAGTTCTTC. Protein: CASSQGASGAYNEQFF.

The genes are TRBV12-5 and TRBJ1-4; tentative D call: TRBD1 (5 bases). Looked up from germline, CDR1 is LGHNT and CDR2 is FRNRAP. The germline V and J ends were trimmed by 1 base and 8 bases, with 14 bases remaining between them. The CDR3 has 15 residues. The CDR3 region has the DNA TGTGCTAGTGGTTTGGACCCCGGAAAGGGGGAAAAACTGTTTTTT. Translated: CASGLDPGKGEKLFF.

The chain is built from TRBV5-1 and TRBJ1-2; tentatively, D is TRBD1 (5 bases). The CDR3 is 15 residues long. The germline CDR1 and CDR2 sequences are SGHRS and YFSETQ. V dropped 2 bases and J dropped 4 bases, with 15 bases sitting between them. CDR3 coding DNA: TGCGCCAGCAGCTTTACCGGACAAACCCCCTATGGCTACACCTTC. This translates into CASSFTGQTPYGYTF.

This clone appeared once. The chain recombines TRBV27 with TRBJ2-2; 8 bases line up with TRBD2. Germline lookup yields CDR1 MNHEY and CDR2 SMNVEV (reference sequence). The CDR3 is 16 amino acids. The junction had 6 bases not matched to a gene; V was cut back by 1 base and J by 5 bases. CDR3 sequence: CASSLWRGAWTGELFF. CDR3 DNA: TGTGCCAGCAGTTTATGGCGGGGGGCATGGACCGGGGAGCTGTTTTTT.

The gene calls are TRBV11-2 and TRBJ2-7; 7 nucleotides line up with TRBD2. V lost 6 bases, J lost 2 bases, and 7 bases stayed unmatched. The germline gives CDR1 SGHAT, CDR2 FQNNGV. The CDR3 is 14 residues long. The CDR3 loop is CASSRQRGPYEQYF. CDR3 nucleotide sequence: TGTGCCAGCAGTCGTCAGCGGGGACCCTACGAGCAGTACTTC.